This is a list of T cell receptor beta chains from one sample in a study of response to subunit inactivated influenza vaccine. TCRdb ran MiXCR on the RT-PCR reads and lists one entry per CDR3 protein. Among roughly 190,000 distinct CDR3 sequences listed, 9.5% to 15% were seen once. The same data also went into a second study, on T cells expressing NK-cell markers.

The starting material was CD8+ T cells sorted from PBMCs, obtained roughly 12 days after vaccination. These receptor sequences come from a man aged 45 to 65 who received an inactivated influenza vaccine. Both conserved end residues are part of each CDR3. A D gene is named only where the DNA matches it firmly. Rows give clone size only sometimes, using once, few, many, or a class for an expanded clone.

TGTGCCAGCAGTTATCTCCGGAGCACAGATACGCAGTATTTT	CASSYLRSTDTQYF	.	TRBV6-5	TRBJ2-3	.	14
TGTGCCAGCAGCCAATGTTCGGGGTGCGAGCAGTACTTC	CASSQCSGCEQYF	.	TRBV14	TRBJ2-7	few	13
TGTGCCTGGAGATACGGAAACACCATATATTTT	CAWRYGNTIYF	.	TRBV30	TRBJ1-3	.	11
TGTGCCAGCAGCCCAGAGGGTTTGTCACAGTATTTT	CASSPEGLSQYF	.	TRBV6-5	TRBJ2-3	.	12
TGTGCCAGCAGCTTACGATCAAGGGCGGGAGACTACAATTCCGACTACAATGAGCAGTTCTTC	CASSLRSRAGDYNSDYNEQFF	TRBD2	TRBV11-1	TRBJ2-1	few	21
TGTGCCAGCAGTGATCTAGGGTGGGATGAGCAGTTCTTC	CASSDLGWDEQFF	.	TRBV6-1	TRBJ2-1	many	13
TGTGCCAGCAGACCATACGCCGACAGGGCGGAAGATACGCAGTATTTT	CASRPYADRAEDTQYF	TRBD1	TRBV28	TRBJ2-3	few	16
TGTGCCAGCAGCGTAGTGGTAGCGGGCAACACAGATACGCAGTATTTT	CASSVVVAGNTDTQYF	TRBD2	TRBV9	TRBJ2-3	few	16
TGTGCCAGCAGTGAAAGAGTGGGGGGCGCCTATTCACCCCTCCACTTT	CASSERVGGAYSPLHF	.	TRBV25-1	TRBJ1-6	.	16
TGTGCCAGCAGTTCGCCATTAGGTTCCTACGAGCAGTACTTC	CASSSPLGSYEQYF	.	TRBV7-9	TRBJ2-7	.	14
TGTGCCACCAGTGACTCGGGACAGGTCCAAGAGACCCAGTACTTC	CATSDSGQVQETQYF	TRBD1	TRBV24-1	TRBJ2-5	.	15
TGCAGCGTTCAGGGGACCCACGAGCAGTACTTC	CSVQGTHEQYF	.	TRBV29-1	TRBJ2-7	many	11
TGCGCCAGCAGCTACGGGACAGGGGGGACCACAGATACGCAGTATTTT	CASSYGTGGTTDTQYF	TRBD1	TRBV5-1	TRBJ2-3	.	16
TGCAGTGCCATTCCGGCTAGCGGGAGTTTCCTACCCTACGAGCAGTACTTC	CSAIPASGSFLPYEQYF	TRBD2	TRBV20-1	TRBJ2-7	few	17
TGTGCCATCAGCCTGTTGGGGGGCCCAGAGACCCAGTACTTC	CAISLLGGPETQYF	.	TRBV10-3	TRBJ2-5	.	14
TGTGCCAGCAGTCCCTCGGCTGGACACTATACTTACAATGAGCAGTTCTTC	CASSPSAGHYTYNEQFF	.	TRBV12-3/TRBV12-4	TRBJ2-1	few	17
TGTGCCAGCAGCTTTCCCAATGAAAAACTGTTTTTT	CASSFPNEKLFF	.	TRBV7-9	TRBJ1-4	few	12
TGCAGCGTTGAACAGACAGGGGTCTACGAGCAGTACTTC	CSVEQTGVYEQYF	TRBD1	TRBV29-1	TRBJ2-7	few	13
TGCAGTGCCAGCGGACTTGGCTACGAGCAGTACTTC	CSASGLGYEQYF	.	TRBV20-1	TRBJ2-7	.	12
TGCAGTGCTAGAGGGTGGGGTATCGGCAATCAGCCCCAGCATTTT	CSARGWGIGNQPQHF	.	TRBV20-1	TRBJ1-5	many	15
TGTGCCAGCAGCTTAGTGGCTGGGCCTACGATGGTCGGGAGCAGCCCAGATACGCAGTATTTT	CASSLVAGPTMVGSSPDTQYF	.	TRBV7-6	TRBJ2-3	.	21
TGTGCCAGCAGTTACTTTTCGTATGGGGTCGGTGAAGCTTTCTTT	CASSYFSYGVGEAFF	.	TRBV6-5	TRBJ1-1	.	15